This T cell receptor beta chain was sequenced for a study of prognosis after radiotherapy for stage I lung cancer. Study-wide background: It was between 2018 and 2019 that stage I non-small cell lung cancer patients were enrolled. At a biologically effective dose of at least 100 Gy and in 3 to 5 fractions, SBRT was the radiotherapy delivered. Concurrent therapy with stereotactic body radiotherapy was received by no patient. Broader study findings: Reportedly, patients with and without metastases differed in TRBV and TRBJ gene usage.

Trimming stripped 8 bases from V and 6 bases from J, with 19 bases between. The CDR3 covers 14 residues. Genomic DNA served as the source from which two-round multiplex PCR generated TCR beta CDR3 amplicons. For every TRBV and TRBJ gene, a specific primer was used in first-round PCR. In TCRdb, the multiplex PCR reads were re-called with MiXCR into one record per CDR3 protein. The data show tens of thousands of distinct CDR3 sequences, more than 40% seen once. A note on this clonotype: Antigen: not known.

The source was PBMCs, collected before or after stereotactic body radiation therapy (not recorded which). The chain employs TRBV12-3 or TRBV12-4 and TRBJ1-2; the D is unclear. This sequence originates from a donor older than 45 with non-small cell lung cancer. CDR3 sequence reads: CASSPSVLLHGYTF. DNA for the CDR3: TGTGCCAGCTCCCCTTCGGTCCTACTGCATGGCTACACCTTC.